This T cell receptor beta chain was recorded in a study of T cell changes during pregnancy in multiple sclerosis (dated by TCRdb to the late 2010s). Context from the whole study: In women with multiple sclerosis, the researchers looked at how the T cell repertoire shifted as pregnancy progressed.

The CDR3 runs 13 amino acids, cysteine and phenylalanine included. Just the 39-base CDR3 DNA is kept, in frame starting at base 1. Via the germline V gene (reference sequence), CDR1 is SEHNR and CDR2 FQNEAQ. Ends trimmed: V by 6 bases, J by 5 bases; bases unmatched to a gene: 5. Details on this clone: Its antigen target is currently unknown. Per-base quality was not reported, and no clone a single base away is much larger than it.

Library preparation was by the immunoSEQ multiplex PCR assay. The source is immuneACCESS, and TCRdb retained only in-frame sequences with V and J called. Part of the clones is not carried over; for the studies checked, unresolved V genes explain less than half of this, and the remainder is unexplained. Here the sample has around 100,000 clones; almost 95% occur a single time. Of the sample, more than 0.8% falls within the top ten clones. This receptor was identified in a female donor with multiple sclerosis, enrolled in a pregnancy study. The sample consisted of peripheral blood, taken before pregnancy. The chain joins TRBV7-9 to TRBJ2-7; 9 junctional bases match TRBD1. The CDR3 region: CASRGQGRDEQYF. The nucleotides read TGTGCCAGCAGGGGACAGGGTAGGGACGAGCAGTACTTC.